These 18 T cell receptor beta chains were all obtained from the same sample, sequenced in a study of cytomegalovirus exposure and HLA in healthy donors. Generated by immunoSEQ multiplex PCR, the TCRdb table keeps only in-frame clones and is missing some. The repertoire holds around 56,000 clones, with 93% as singletons. Sequencing was done on a sample of PBMCs. Receptor source: a woman between 18 and 29 years old in good health and CMV-seropositive.

The rearrangement joins TRBV7-2 to TRBJ1-2, with D tentatively TRBD1 (6 bases). The germline V and J ends were trimmed by 6 bases and 5 bases, with 16 bases remaining between them. CDR1 and CDR2 (germline): SGHTA, FQGNSA. The CDR3 has 14 residues. The CDR3 here is CASSPVGGSYGYTF. The DNA of the CDR3 is TGTGCCAGCAGTCCTGTAGGGGGTTCATATGGCTACACCTTC.

This sequence joins TRBV18 and TRBJ2-7, with 7 bases aligning to TRBD1. The CDR3 spans 14 residues. After removal of 4 bases from V and 7 bases from J, the junction contained 10 bases not matched to a gene. In germline, CDR1 is KGHSH, CDR2 LQKENI. CDR3 sequence reads: CASSLTRTGEEQYF. CDR3 in DNA: TGTGCCAGCTCACTAACCCGAACAGGGGAAGAGCAGTACTTC.

This chain uses TRBV27 with TRBJ1-1, with D possibly being TRBD1 (6 bases). In germline, CDR1 is MNHEY, CDR2 SMNVEV (reference sequence). Trimming left V 3 bases short and J 4 bases short, with 12 bases between. The CDR3 sequence is 14 residues long. The CDR3 sequence is CASSFNRAFTEAFF. DNA for the CDR3: TGTGCCAGCAGTTTTAACAGGGCTTTCACTGAAGCTTTCTTT.

A single count supports this clone. The V and J genes are TRBV19 and TRBJ2-2, with D uncertain. The CDR3 is made up of 14 amino acids. V lost 1 base, J lost 2 bases, and 5 bases lay in between. CDR1 is LNHDA and CDR2 is SQIVND in the germline V gene (reference sequence). The CDR3 DNA follows: TGTGCCAGTAGTATAGTCCCAAACACCGGGGAGCTGTTTTTT. This gives the protein CASSIVPNTGELFF.

This rearrangement joins TRBV15 to TRBJ2-7, with D perhaps TRBD2 (5 bases). The germline gives CDR1 LNHNV, CDR2 YYDKDF (reference sequence). The V end was cut by 0 bases, the J end by 1 base, with 13 bases between. This CDR3 is built from 16 residues. CDR3 nucleotides: TGTGCCACCAGCAGAGAAATACTTCGGGGATCCTACGAGCAGTACTTC. It translates to CATSREILRGSYEQYF.

In nucleotides, the CDR3 is TGCGCCAGCAGCTTCCGGGACAGGGTCAATGAGCAGTTCTTC. This encodes CASSFRDRVNEQFF. J is TRBJ2-1 and V is TRBV5-1; 9 bases line up with TRBD1. The CDR3 is made up of 14 amino acids. The V gene's germline CDR1 is SGHRS and CDR2 YFSETQ. Trimming at V came to 2 bases and at J to 6 bases, leaving 3 bases not matched to a gene. Full variable domain (outside the CDR3, taken from reference TRBV5-1 and TRBJ2-1): KAGVTQTPRYLIKTRGQQVTLSCSPISGHRSVSWYQQTPGQGLQFLFEYFSETQRNKGNFPGRFSGRQFSNSRSEMNVSTLELGDSALYLCASSFRDRVNEQFFGPGTRLTVL.

V gene TRBV5-8 combines with J gene TRBJ1-2; tentative D call: TRBD1 (6 bases). Trimming stripped 5 bases from V and 4 bases from J, with 9 bases between. Germline lookup yields CDR1 SGHTS and CDR2 YDEGEE. The CDR3 has 12 residues. The CDR3 region has the DNA TGTGCCAGCAGGAGGGACATCTATGGCTACACCTTC. As protein: CASRRDIYGYTF. Combining the CDR3 with reference TRBV5-8 and TRBJ1-2 gives the whole variable domain EAGVTQSPTHLIKTRGQQATLRCSPISGHTSVYWYQQALGLGLQFLLWYDEGEERNRGNFPPRFSGRQFPNYSSELNVNALELEDSALYLCASRRDIYGYTFGSGTRLTVV.

The chain has TRBV27 and TRBJ2-3; D is ambiguous. The length of the CDR3 is 13 residues. Between the trimmed V and J ends, which lost 3 bases and 2 bases, there was a span of 6 bases. CDR1 is MNHEY and CDR2 is SMNVEV in the germline V gene (reference sequence). CDR3 DNA sequence: TGTGCCAGCAGTTTGAAACTCACAGATACGCAGTATTTT. Its protein product is CASSLKLTDTQYF.

The chain combines TRBV10-1 with TRBJ2-3; tentatively, D is TRBD1 (5 bases). V was trimmed by 2 bases and J by 4 bases, leaving 7 bases between them. The CDR3 runs 13 residues. The germline gives CDR1 WNHNN, CDR2 SYGVQD (reference sequence). The CDR3 protein is CASSEQGADTQYF. In DNA form, the CDR3 reads TGCGCCAGCAGTGAGCAAGGGGCAGATACGCAGTATTTT.

The DNA of the CDR3 is TGCGCCAGCAGCGGGGGACAGGGGGCTTCCGAGCAGTACTTC. Translation gives CASSGGQGASEQYF. V gene TRBV5-1 combines with J gene TRBJ2-7; TRBD1 agrees at 12 bases. The junction had 5 bases not matched to a gene; V was cut back by 4 bases and J by 6 bases. In germline, CDR1 is SGHRS, CDR2 YFSETQ. This CDR3 comprises 14 residues. Using reference TRBV5-1 and TRBJ2-7 for the parts outside the CDR3, the full variable domain is KAGVTQTPRYLIKTRGQQVTLSCSPISGHRSVSWYQQTPGQGLQFLFEYFSETQRNKGNFPGRFSGRQFSNSRSEMNVSTLELGDSALYLCASSGGQGASEQYFGPGTRLTVT.

The chain couples TRBV27 to TRBJ2-3, with 8 bases fitting TRBD2. Germline V lookup: CDR1 MNHEY, CDR2 SMNVEV (reference sequence). With V trimmed by 2 bases and J by 3 bases, 1 base remained unmatched. The CDR3 spans 14 residues. The CDR3 nucleotides are TGTGCCAGCAGTTTAGTAGCGGGGACAGATACGCAGTATTTT. Translated: CASSLVAGTDTQYF.

This clone was seen just once. Other DNA sequences in the same sample also yield this CDR3. The gene calls are TRBV27 and TRBJ1-2; the D gene is possibly TRBD1 (5 bases). CDR1 and CDR2 (germline): MNHEY, SMNVEV (reference sequence). The ends were cut back, 5 bases at V and 2 bases at J, with 9 bases in the middle. This CDR3 region has 13 residues. CDR3 DNA sequence: TGTGCCAGCAGTCTTACAGGAAACTATGGCTACACCTTC. This gives the protein CASSLTGNYGYTF.

This clone is a singleton in its sample. J is TRBJ2-7 and V is TRBV7-6; 7 bases line up with TRBD1. This CDR3 spans 15 amino acids. Unmatched junction bases numbered 9, after V lost 5 bases and J lost 2 bases. The germline V gene encodes CDR1 SGHVS and CDR2 FNYEAQ. The CDR3, as DNA: TGTGCCAGCAGCCCACAGGGGTCCGGGCCCTACGAGCAGTACTTC. The encoded protein is CASSPQGSGPYEQYF.

This sequence joins TRBV11-2 and TRBJ2-7, with 8 bases lining up with TRBD1. The V segment lost 5 bases and the J segment 3 bases; nucleotides outside the gene matches: 15. The length of the CDR3 is 17 residues. The V gene's germline CDR1 is SGHAT and CDR2 FQNNGV. This CDR3 is CASSTLQPGQAFYEQYF. The CDR3 DNA follows: TGTGCCAGCAGCACTCTACAGCCGGGACAGGCCTTCTACGAGCAGTACTTC.

This chain connects TRBV4-1 to TRBJ1-3; D is ambiguous. V was shortened by 2 bases and J by 0 bases, with 5 bases between the two germline ends. Germline CDR1 reads MGHRA; CDR2 reads YSYEKL. The CDR3 loop spans 14 amino acids. CDR3 coding DNA: TGCGCCAGCAGCCAACCAGGCTCTGGAAACACCATATATTTT. Protein sequence: CASSQPGSGNTIYF.

This clone was found a few times. The CDR3 bases are TGCGCCAGCAGCCAAGGGTGGTTCGAGGGAGAAGGAGATACGCAGTATTTT. Protein product: CASSQGWFEGEGDTQYF. J is TRBJ2-3 and V is TRBV4-3; tentatively, D is TRBD2 (5 bases). CDR1 is LGHNA and CDR2 is YSLEER in the germline V gene. The CDR3 sequence is 17 residues long. V was cut by 1 base and J by 5 bases, with 19 bases left in between.

This chain links TRBV12-5 with TRBJ2-1; unclear D gene. V lost 2 bases and J 9 bases, leaving 11 bases between the germline ends. The CDR3 contains 13 residues. CDR1 is LGHNT, CDR2 FRNRAP, per germline. The CDR3 loop is CASGLQERGEQFF. DNA for the CDR3: TGTGCTAGTGGTTTGCAAGAGCGTGGTGAGCAGTTCTTC.

The genes are TRBV5-5 and TRBJ2-6; a possible D gene is TRBD1 (5 bases). Germline lookup yields CDR1 SGHKS and CDR2 YYEKEE (reference sequence). V was shortened by 1 base and J by 0 bases, with 5 bases between the two germline ends. The CDR3 contains 15 residues. This CDR3 is CASSLTGSGANVLTF. In DNA form, the CDR3 reads TGTGCCAGCAGCTTGACAGGCTCTGGGGCCAACGTCCTGACTTTC.